A selection of T cell receptor beta chains follows, all from one sample in a study of shared clonotypes between healthy human individuals. TCRdb keeps only in-frame clones here, not all; method: immunoSEQ multiplex PCR. This sample yields 2.3 million or so clones, of which 85% to 95% are seen a single time; 0.3% to 0.4% belongs to the top ten. Sequencing was done on a sample of naive CD4+ T cells from PBMCs. Receptors originate from a young man in good health. Some clones in this sample may be carry-over from other donors' samples. Each CDR3 is given with its conserved first and last residue. The D gene is left open where the match is weak. Not all rows give a size; the values are once, few, many and, for expanded clones, a class.

J gene: TRBJ2-7; D gene: -; clone size: -; V gene: TRBV27; CDR3 protein: CASSSPGGGRQYF; CDR3 DNA: TGTGCCAGCAGTTCCCCTGGAGGGGGAAGGCAGTACTTC
J gene: TRBJ2-3; D gene: -; clone size: -; V gene: TRBV2; CDR3 protein: CASRGTREDTQYF; CDR3 DNA: TGTGCCAGCAGGGGAACCAGGGAAGATACGCAGTATTTT
J gene: TRBJ1-2; D gene: -; clone size: -; V gene: TRBV2; CDR3 protein: CASSEYRAQLSGYTF; CDR3 DNA: TGTGCCAGCAGTGAATACAGGGCGCAACTATCTGGCTACACCTTC
J gene: TRBJ2-3; D gene: -; clone size: -; V gene: TRBV13; CDR3 protein: CASSTRDGTDTQYF; CDR3 DNA: TGTGCCAGCAGCACCCGGGACGGCACAGATACGCAGTATTTT
J gene: TRBJ1-1; D gene: -; clone size: -; V gene: TRBV5-1; CDR3 protein: CASSLDRGFFEAFF; CDR3 DNA: TGCGCCAGCAGCTTGGATAGGGGGTTTTTTGAAGCTTTCTTT
J gene: TRBJ1-2; D gene: -; clone size: -; V gene: TRBV5-1; CDR3 protein: CASSLVPTYGYTF; CDR3 DNA: TGCGCCAGCAGCTTGGTCCCGACCTATGGCTACACCTTC
J gene: TRBJ1-5; D gene: TRBD1; clone size: -; V gene: TRBV10-1; CDR3 protein: CASTAMDRGYQPQHF; CDR3 DNA: TGCGCCAGCACCGCCATGGACAGGGGGTATCAGCCCCAGCATTTT
J gene: TRBJ2-1; D gene: TRBD2; clone size: -; V gene: TRBV7-3; CDR3 protein: CASSFGGDYNEQFF; CDR3 DNA: TGTGCCAGCAGCTTTGGGGGGGACTACAATGAGCAGTTCTTC
J gene: TRBJ2-5; D gene: -; clone size: -; V gene: TRBV18; CDR3 protein: CASSPLQGNQETQYF; CDR3 DNA: TGTGCCAGCTCACCATTACAGGGCAACCAAGAGACCCAGTACTTC
J gene: TRBJ2-7; D gene: -; clone size: -; V gene: TRBV18; CDR3 protein: CASSRLDNHYEQYF; CDR3 DNA: TGTGCCAGCTCGCGACTAGATAACCATTACGAGCAGTACTTC
J gene: TRBJ1-1; D gene: TRBD1; clone size: few; V gene: TRBV7-3; CDR3 protein: CASSPTGAHTEAFF; CDR3 DNA: TGTGCCAGCAGCCCCACAGGGGCGCACACTGAAGCTTTCTTT
J gene: TRBJ2-1; D gene: -; clone size: -; V gene: TRBV10-3; CDR3 protein: CAISDDRLSYNEQFF; CDR3 DNA: TGTGCCATCAGTGACGACAGGTTATCCTACAATGAGCAGTTCTTC
J gene: TRBJ2-7; D gene: TRBD1; clone size: once; V gene: TRBV6-1; CDR3 protein: CASSPRQGAYEQYF; CDR3 DNA: TGTGCCAGCAGCCCGAGACAGGGGGCCTACGAGCAGTACTTC
J gene: TRBJ2-1; D gene: -; clone size: -; V gene: TRBV20-1; CDR3 protein: CSAPLNNEQFF; CDR3 DNA: TGCAGTGCTCCCCTAAACAATGAGCAGTTCTTC
J gene: TRBJ2-2; D gene: -; clone size: -; V gene: TRBV18; CDR3 protein: CASSPLPDANTGELFF; CDR3 DNA: TGTGCCAGCTCACCACTTCCGGACGCGAACACCGGGGAGCTGTTTTTT
J gene: TRBJ2-1; D gene: -; clone size: -; V gene: TRBV28; CDR3 protein: CASSLPEIMGEQFF; CDR3 DNA: TGTGCCAGCAGTTTACCTGAAATCATGGGGGAGCAGTTCTTC
J gene: TRBJ1-1; D gene: -; clone size: once; V gene: TRBV18; CDR3 protein: CASSPDGEAFF; CDR3 DNA: TGTGCCAGCTCACCGGACGGTGAAGCTTTCTTT
J gene: TRBJ2-3; D gene: TRBD2; clone size: once; V gene: TRBV7-2; CDR3 protein: CASSLNPLAAGADTQYF; CDR3 DNA: TGTGCCAGCAGCTTAAACCCCCTAGCGGCCGGGGCAGATACGCAGTATTTT
J gene: TRBJ1-5; D gene: TRBD1; clone size: -; V gene: TRBV6-5; CDR3 protein: CASSPQGARGPQHF; CDR3 DNA: TGTGCCAGCAGCCCGCAGGGGGCGCGAGGGCCCCAGCATTTT